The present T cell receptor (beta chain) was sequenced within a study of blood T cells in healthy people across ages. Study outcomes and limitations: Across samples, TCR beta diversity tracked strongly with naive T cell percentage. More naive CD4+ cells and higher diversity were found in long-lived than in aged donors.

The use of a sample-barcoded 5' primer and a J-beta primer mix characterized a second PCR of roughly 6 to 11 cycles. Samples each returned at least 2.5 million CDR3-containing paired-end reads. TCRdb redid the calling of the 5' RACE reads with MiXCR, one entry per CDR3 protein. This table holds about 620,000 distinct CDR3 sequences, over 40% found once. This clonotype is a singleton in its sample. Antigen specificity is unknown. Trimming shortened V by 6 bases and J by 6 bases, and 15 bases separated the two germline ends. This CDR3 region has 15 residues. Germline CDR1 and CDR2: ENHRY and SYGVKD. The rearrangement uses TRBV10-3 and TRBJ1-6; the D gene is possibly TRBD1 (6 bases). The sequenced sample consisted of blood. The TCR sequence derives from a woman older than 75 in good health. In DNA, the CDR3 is TGTGCCATCAGGAGTACAGGGACGGGTAATTCACCCCTCCACTTT. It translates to CAIRSTGTGNSPLHF.